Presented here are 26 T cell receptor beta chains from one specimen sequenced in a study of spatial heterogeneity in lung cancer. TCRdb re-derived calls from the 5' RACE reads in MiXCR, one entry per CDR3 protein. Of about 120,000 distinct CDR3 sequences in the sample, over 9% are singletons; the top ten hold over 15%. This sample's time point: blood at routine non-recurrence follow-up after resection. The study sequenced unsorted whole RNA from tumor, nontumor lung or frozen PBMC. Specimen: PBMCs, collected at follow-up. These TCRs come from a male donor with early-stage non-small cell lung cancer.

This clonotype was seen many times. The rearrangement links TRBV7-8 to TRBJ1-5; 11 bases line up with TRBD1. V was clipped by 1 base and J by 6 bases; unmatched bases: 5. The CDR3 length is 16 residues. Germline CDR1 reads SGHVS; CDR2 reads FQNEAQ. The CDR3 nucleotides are TGTGCCAGCAGCTTAGTTGGACAGGGGGCTTCTCAGCCCCAGCATTTT. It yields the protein CASSLVGQGASQPQHF. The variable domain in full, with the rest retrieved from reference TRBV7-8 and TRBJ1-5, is GAGVSQSPRYKVAKRGQDVALRCDPISGHVSLFWYQQALGQGPEFLTYFQNEAQLDKSGLPSDRFFAERPEGSVSTLKIQRTQQEDSAVYLCASSLVGQGASQPQHFGDGTRLSIL.

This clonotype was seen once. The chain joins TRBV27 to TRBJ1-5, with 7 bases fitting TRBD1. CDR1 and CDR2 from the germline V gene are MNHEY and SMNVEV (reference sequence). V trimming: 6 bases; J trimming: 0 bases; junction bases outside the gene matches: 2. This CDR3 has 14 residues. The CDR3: CASSWDSSNQPQHF. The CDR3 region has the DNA TGTGCCAGCAGCTGGGACAGTAGCAATCAGCCCCAGCATTTT.

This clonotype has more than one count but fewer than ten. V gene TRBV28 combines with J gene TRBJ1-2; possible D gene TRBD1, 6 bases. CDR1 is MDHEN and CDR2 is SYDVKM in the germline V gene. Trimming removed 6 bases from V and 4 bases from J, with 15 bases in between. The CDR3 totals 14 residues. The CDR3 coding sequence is TGTGCCAGCAGGCTACAGGGACGCGGCTATGGCTACACCTTC. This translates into CASRLQGRGYGYTF.

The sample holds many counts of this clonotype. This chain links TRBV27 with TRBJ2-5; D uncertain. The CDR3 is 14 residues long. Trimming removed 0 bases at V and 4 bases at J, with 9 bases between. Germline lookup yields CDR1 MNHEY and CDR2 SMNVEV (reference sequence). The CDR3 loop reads CASSLSTVPETQYF. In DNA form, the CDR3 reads TGTGCCAGCAGTTTATCTACCGTTCCAGAGACCCAGTACTTC.

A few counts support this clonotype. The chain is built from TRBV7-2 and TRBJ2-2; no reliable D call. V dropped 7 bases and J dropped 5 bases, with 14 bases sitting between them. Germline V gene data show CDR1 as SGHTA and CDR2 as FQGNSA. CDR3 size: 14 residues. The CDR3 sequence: CASTLYFTTGELFF. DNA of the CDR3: TGTGCCAGCACCCTGTACTTTACTACCGGGGAGCTGTTTTTT.

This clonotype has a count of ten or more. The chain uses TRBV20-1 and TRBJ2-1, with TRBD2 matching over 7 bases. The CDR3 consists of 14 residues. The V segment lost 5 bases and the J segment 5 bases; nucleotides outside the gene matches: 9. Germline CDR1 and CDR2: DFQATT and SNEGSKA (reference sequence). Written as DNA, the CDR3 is TGCAGTGCTCCTCTCGCGGGGAGGGACAATGAGCAGTTCTTC. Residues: CSAPLAGRDNEQFF.

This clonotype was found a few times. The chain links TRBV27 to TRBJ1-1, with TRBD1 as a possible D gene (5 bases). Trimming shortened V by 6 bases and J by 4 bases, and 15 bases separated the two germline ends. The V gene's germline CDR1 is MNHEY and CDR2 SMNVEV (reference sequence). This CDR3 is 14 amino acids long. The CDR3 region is CASRTVGRFTEAFF. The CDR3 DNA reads TGTGCCAGCAGAACAGTGGGGCGATTCACTGAAGCTTTCTTT.

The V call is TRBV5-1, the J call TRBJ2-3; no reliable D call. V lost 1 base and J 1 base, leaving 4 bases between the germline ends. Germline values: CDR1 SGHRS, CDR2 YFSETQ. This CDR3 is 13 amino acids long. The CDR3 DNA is TGCGCCAGCAGCTTGAGGGGCACAGATACGCAGTATTTT. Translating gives CASSLRGTDTQYF.

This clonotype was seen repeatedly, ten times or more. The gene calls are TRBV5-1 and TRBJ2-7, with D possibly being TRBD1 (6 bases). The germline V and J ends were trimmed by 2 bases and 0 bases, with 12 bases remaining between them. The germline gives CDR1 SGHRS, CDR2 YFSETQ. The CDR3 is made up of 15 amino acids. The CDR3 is CASSFQGPGSYEQYF. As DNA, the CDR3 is TGCGCCAGCAGCTTTCAGGGGCCTGGCTCCTACGAGCAGTACTTC.

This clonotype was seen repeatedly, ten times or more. The CDR3 DNA follows: TGTGCCAGCAGGGCCCGGGCTACAGATACGCAGTATTTT. Its translation: CASRARATDTQYF. The chain couples TRBV6-5 to TRBJ2-3; D gene uncertain. Between the trimmed V and J ends, which lost 6 bases and 3 bases, there was a span of 10 bases. This CDR3 region has 13 residues. Germline CDR1 reads MNHEY; CDR2 reads SVGAGI.

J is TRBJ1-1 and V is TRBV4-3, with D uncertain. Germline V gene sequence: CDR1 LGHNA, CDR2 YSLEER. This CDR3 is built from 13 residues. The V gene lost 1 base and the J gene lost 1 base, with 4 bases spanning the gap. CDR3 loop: CASSQVTNTEAFF. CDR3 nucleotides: TGCGCCAGCAGCCAAGTTACGAACACTGAAGCTTTCTTT.

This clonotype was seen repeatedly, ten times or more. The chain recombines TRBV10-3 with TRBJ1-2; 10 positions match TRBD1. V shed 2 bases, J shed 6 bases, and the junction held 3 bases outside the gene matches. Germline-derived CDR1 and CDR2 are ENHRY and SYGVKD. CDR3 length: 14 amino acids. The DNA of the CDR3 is TGTGCCATCAGTGAGGACAGGGGGCGGGATGGCTACACCTTC. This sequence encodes CAISEDRGRDGYTF.

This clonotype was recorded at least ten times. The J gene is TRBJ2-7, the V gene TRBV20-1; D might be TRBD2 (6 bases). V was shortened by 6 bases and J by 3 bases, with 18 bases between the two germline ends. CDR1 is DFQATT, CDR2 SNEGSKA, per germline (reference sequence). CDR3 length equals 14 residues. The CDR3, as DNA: TGCAGTGCCACAGCCAGCGGGTGGAACTACGAGCAGTACTTC. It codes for CSATASGWNYEQYF.

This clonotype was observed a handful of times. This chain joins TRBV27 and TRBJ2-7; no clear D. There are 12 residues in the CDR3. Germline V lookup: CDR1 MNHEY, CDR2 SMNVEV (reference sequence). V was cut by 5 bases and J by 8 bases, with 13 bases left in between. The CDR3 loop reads CASSPGTEQQYF. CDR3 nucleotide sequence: TGTGCCAGCAGTCCGGGTACCGAGCAGCAGTACTTC.

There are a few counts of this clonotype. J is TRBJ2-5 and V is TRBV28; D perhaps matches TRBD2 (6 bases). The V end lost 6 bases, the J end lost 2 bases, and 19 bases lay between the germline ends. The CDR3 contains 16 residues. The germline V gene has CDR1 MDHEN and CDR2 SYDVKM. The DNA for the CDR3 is TGTGCCAGCAGCCCGACTTTTGGGGCGGGACAAGAGACCCAGTACTTC. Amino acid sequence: CASSPTFGAGQETQYF.

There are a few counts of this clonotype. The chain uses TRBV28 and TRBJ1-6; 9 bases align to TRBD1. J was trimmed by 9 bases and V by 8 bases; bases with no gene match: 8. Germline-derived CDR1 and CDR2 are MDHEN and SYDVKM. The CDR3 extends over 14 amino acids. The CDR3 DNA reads TGTGCCAGCGTACAGGGGGCTCGAGGTTCACCCCTCCACTTT. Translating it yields CASVQGARGSPLHF.

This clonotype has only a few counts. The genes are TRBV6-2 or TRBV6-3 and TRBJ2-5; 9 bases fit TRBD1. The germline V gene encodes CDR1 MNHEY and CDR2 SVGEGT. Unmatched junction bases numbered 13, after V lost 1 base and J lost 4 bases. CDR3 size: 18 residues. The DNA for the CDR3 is TGTGCCAGCAGTTACTTTGCGGGGGACAGGGAATTTCCAGAGACCCAGTACTTC. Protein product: CASSYFAGDREFPETQYF.

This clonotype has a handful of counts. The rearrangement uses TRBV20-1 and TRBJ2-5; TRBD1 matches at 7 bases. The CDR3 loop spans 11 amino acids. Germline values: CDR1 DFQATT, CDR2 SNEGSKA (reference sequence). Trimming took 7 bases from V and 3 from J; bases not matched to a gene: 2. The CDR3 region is CSGDREETQYF. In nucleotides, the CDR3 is TGCAGTGGGGACAGAGAAGAGACCCAGTACTTC.

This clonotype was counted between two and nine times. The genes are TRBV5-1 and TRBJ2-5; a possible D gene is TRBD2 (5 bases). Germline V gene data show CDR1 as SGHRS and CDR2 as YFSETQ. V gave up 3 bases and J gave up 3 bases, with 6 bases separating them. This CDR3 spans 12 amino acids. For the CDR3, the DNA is TGCGCCAGCAGCTCCGGGGAAGAGACCCAGTACTTC. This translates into CASSSGEETQYF.

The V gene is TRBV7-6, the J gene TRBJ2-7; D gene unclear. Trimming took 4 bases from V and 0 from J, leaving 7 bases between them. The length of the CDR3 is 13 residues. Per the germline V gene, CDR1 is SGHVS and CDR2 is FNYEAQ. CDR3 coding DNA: TGTGCCAGCAGCTCGCATCCCTCCTACGAGCAGTACTTC. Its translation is CASSSHPSYEQYF.

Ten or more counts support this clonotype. CDR3 bases: TGTGCCATCAGTGGGAAAAGGCAAGGACAGGGTACAGATACGCAGTATTTT. Translated, it gives CAISGKRQGQGTDTQYF. J is TRBJ2-3 and V is TRBV10-3, with 8 bases identical to TRBD1. After removal of 4 bases from V and 3 bases from J, the junction contained 12 bases not matched to a gene. The CDR3 runs 17 residues. CDR1 and CDR2 from the germline V gene are ENHRY and SYGVKD.

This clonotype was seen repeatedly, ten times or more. The CDR3 region is CASSSDSPADEQYF. The DNA for the CDR3 is TGTGCCAGCAGTTCGGACAGCCCTGCGGACGAGCAGTACTTC. V and J are TRBV27 and TRBJ2-7, with D tentatively TRBD1 (6 bases). Trimming cost V 4 bases and J 5 bases, with 15 bases left between them. There are 14 residues in the CDR3. Per germline, CDR1 MNHEY and CDR2 SMNVEV (reference sequence).

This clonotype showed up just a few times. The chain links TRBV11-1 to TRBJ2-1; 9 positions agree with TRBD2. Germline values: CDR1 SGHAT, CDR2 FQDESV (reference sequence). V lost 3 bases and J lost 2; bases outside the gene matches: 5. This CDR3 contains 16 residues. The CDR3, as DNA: TGTGCCAGCAGCTTCCGAGCGGGGGGCACCTACAATGAGCAGTTCTTC. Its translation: CASSFRAGGTYNEQFF.

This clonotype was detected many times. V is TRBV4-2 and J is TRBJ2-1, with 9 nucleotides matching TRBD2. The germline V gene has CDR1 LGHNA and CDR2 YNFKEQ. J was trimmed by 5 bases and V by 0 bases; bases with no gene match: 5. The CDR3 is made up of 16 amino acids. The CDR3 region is CASSQDGASGDNEQFF. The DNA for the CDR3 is TGTGCCAGCAGCCAAGATGGGGCTAGCGGGGACAATGAGCAGTTCTTC.

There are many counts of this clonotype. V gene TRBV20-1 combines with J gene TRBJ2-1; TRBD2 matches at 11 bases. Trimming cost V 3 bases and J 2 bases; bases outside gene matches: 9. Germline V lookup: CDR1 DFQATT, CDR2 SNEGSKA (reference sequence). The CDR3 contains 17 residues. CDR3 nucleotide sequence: TGCAGTGCTAGGGGCCTAGCGGGGGGCCGTACCTACAATGAGCAGTTCTTC. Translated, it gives CSARGLAGGRTYNEQFF.

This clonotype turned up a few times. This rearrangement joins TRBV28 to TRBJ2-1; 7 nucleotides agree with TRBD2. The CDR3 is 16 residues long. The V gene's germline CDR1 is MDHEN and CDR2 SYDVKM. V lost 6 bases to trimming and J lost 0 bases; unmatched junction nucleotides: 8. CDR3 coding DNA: TGTGCCAGCAGGCCCGGGGGGTTAAGCTCCTACAATGAGCAGTTCTTC. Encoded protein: CASRPGGLSSYNEQFF. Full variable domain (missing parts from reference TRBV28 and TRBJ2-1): DVKVTQSSRYLVKRTGEKVFLECVQDMDHENMFWYRQDPGLGLRLIYFSYDVKMKEKGDIPEGYSVSREKKERFSLILESASTNQTSMYLCASRPGGLSSYNEQFFGPGTRLTVL.